The following is a TCR beta chain sequence with its context. These data originate in a study of blood T cell repertoires in COVID-19. Overall study: Acute-phase and convalescent COVID-19 samples originated in the United States, Italy and Spain. Nucleic acid was either cDNA or gDNA, and it came from T cells, B-cell-depleted T cells, or PBMCs.

Germline V gives CDR1 ENHRY, CDR2 SYGVKD. Deletions cut 1 base from V and 6 bases from J, with 9 bases between. CDR3 size: 13 residues. Enrolled during active infection, Seattle patients were then followed longitudinally. Study processing details: Reference gene primer amplification gave nucleated cell count estimates. Generated by immunoSEQ multiplex PCR, the TCRdb table keeps only in-frame clones and is missing some. V, J and clone size were drawn from that table, and D and trimming were deduced from the DNA. The repertoire holds approximately 500,000 clones, with approximately 91% as singletons. The chain has TRBV10-3 and TRBJ1-2; D possibly corresponds to TRBD1 (5 bases). The sample consisted of peripheral blood. This clonotype was sampled from a woman aged 45 to 65 with COVID-19, enrolled during active disease. Here the CDR3 reads CAISELGGDGYTF. The CDR3 DNA reads TGTGCCATCAGTGAGTTGGGGGGGGATGGCTACACCTTC.